This TCR beta chain was captured by sequencing in a study of blood T cell repertoires in COVID-19. The wider study: Both acute and convalescent COVID-19 samples were obtained from the United States, Italy and Spain. The analysed material was cDNA or gDNA that came from T cells, B-cell-depleted T cells, or PBMCs.

Clinical histories supplied by participants themselves formed the basis of cohort assignment. The authors' processing: Quantification of nucleated cells was approximated via reference gene primer amplification. The repertoire was sequenced with immunoSEQ multiplex PCR; TCRdb's copy has only in-frame clones and lacks some. V and J calls and clone size come straight from that table; D and trimming were deduced from the DNA. The sample yields some 220,000 clones, 75% to 90% seen once. The CDR3 is made up of 18 amino acids. Between the trimmed V and J ends, which lost 0 bases and 1 base, there was a span of 18 bases. Per the germline V gene, CDR1 is LGHNA and CDR2 is YSLEER.

Sequencing was carried out using PBMCs or T cells enriched from blood (not recorded which). This chain links TRBV4-3 with TRBJ1-1, with D tentatively TRBD1 (5 bases). This TCR was recovered from a woman aged 40 to 55 with acute COVID-19. CDR3 residues: CASSQEFQGLGGNTEAFF. For the CDR3, the DNA is TGCGCCAGCAGCCAAGAATTTCAGGGCTTGGGTGGGAACACTGAAGCTTTCTTT.